This T cell receptor beta chain was profiled in a study of EBV T-cell therapy then PD-1 blockade in nasopharyngeal carcinoma. Sample treatment: AdE1-LMPpoly-expanded autologous EBV-specific T-cell therapy followed by anti-PD-1 nivolumab. Note on this clone: Its target is unknown.

Here immunoSEQ multiplex PCR was the method, and the copy in TCRdb shows in-frame clones only, minus some. The table shows some 17,000 clones, with approximately 80% occurring only once. V shed 5 bases and J 3 bases; nucleotides not matched to a gene: 9. CDR3 length: 16 amino acids. The germline gives CDR1 PRHDT, CDR2 FYEKMQ (reference sequence). The source of this sequence is a man aged 35 to 55 with nasopharyngeal carcinoma. The rearrangement links TRBV13 to TRBJ2-7, with 11 bases identical to TRBD1. The specimen comprised CD8+ T cells from blood, sampled at day 0 from a patient whose treatment included autologous EBV-specific T cells and nivolumab. The CDR3 region is CASSQDGQGADYEQYF. CDR3 coding DNA: TGTGCCAGCAGCCAAGATGGACAGGGGGCAGACTACGAGCAGTACTTC.